These 8 T cell receptor beta chains were sequenced from one sample in a study of blood T cell repertoires in COVID-19. Sequenced by immunoSEQ multiplex PCR; TCRdb stores in-frame clones only, minus some. This table holds approximately 300,000 clones, about 83% found once. Sequenced input: peripheral blood. These receptors were taken from a woman in her fifties or sixties with acute or convalescent COVID-19.

This clone has only one observation. The V and J genes are TRBV4-2 and TRBJ2-1; TRBD2 is a possible D gene (6 bases). Germline assignment: CDR1 LGHNA and CDR2 YNFKEQ. V was trimmed by 4 bases and J by 1 base, leaving 17 bases between them. The CDR3 runs to 17 residues. The CDR3, as DNA: TGTGCCAGCAGCCCGGGGACTTCCCTAACTTCCTACAATGAGCAGTTCTTC. Translating it yields CASSPGTSLTSYNEQFF.

The chain recombines TRBV7-9 with TRBJ2-1, with a weak D call TRBD1 (6 bases). The CDR3 has 12 residues. Trimming pared 5 bases from V and 16 bases from J, leaving 18 bases between. Germline V lookup: CDR1 SEHNR, CDR2 FQNEAQ (reference sequence). CDR3 protein: CASSISDRLIFF. CDR3 DNA sequence: TGTGCCAGCAGCATCTCAGACAGGCTCATCTTCTTC.

The rearrangement uses TRBV11-2 and TRBJ2-7, with 9 bases that match TRBD1. This CDR3 has 14 residues. Germline CDR1 and CDR2: SGHAT and FQNNGV. Trimming at V came to 4 bases and at J to 4 bases, leaving 5 bases not matched to a gene. CDR3 bases: TGTGCCAGCAGCTCCACAGGGGGCGGATACGAGCAGTACTTC. Its protein product is CASSSTGGGYEQYF.

This chain links TRBV18 with TRBJ2-3; 7 positions match TRBD1. Germline values: CDR1 KGHSH, CDR2 LQKENI. This CDR3 comprises 16 residues. V gave up 1 base and J gave up 2 bases; unmatched junction bases: 6. The CDR3 sequence: CASSPLRDRYTDTQYF. The CDR3 DNA reads TGTGCCAGCTCACCACTCAGGGACAGATACACAGATACGCAGTATTTT.

This clone showed up just a few times. CDR3 sequence reads: CATALRANTEAFF. In DNA form, the CDR3 reads TGTGCCACTGCCCTCAGGGCGAACACTGAAGCTTTCTTT. The chain has TRBV19 and TRBJ1-1, with D maybe TRBD1 (5 bases). This CDR3 region has 13 residues. V dropped 10 bases and J dropped 1 base, with 13 bases sitting between them. Germline V gene lookup returns CDR1 LNHDA and CDR2 SQIVND (reference sequence).

The chain couples TRBV30 to TRBJ2-3; D is undetermined. Trimming removed 4 bases at V and 0 bases at J, with 5 bases between. Germline CDR1 GTSNPN, CDR2 SVGIG (reference sequence). This CDR3 spans 12 amino acids. The CDR3 DNA sequence: TGTGCCTGGACGTTAAGCACAGATACGCAGTATTTT. Amino acids: CAWTLSTDTQYF.

V usage is TRBV2 and J usage is TRBJ1-5, with D unclear. This CDR3 has 10 amino acids. Germline lookup yields CDR1 SNHLY and CDR2 FYNNEI. In DNA, the CDR3 is TGTACTAGGGTTGACCAGCCCCAGCATTTT. This translates into CTRVDQPQHF.

This clone was seen only a few times. J is TRBJ2-7 and V is TRBV19; maybe TRBD2 (5 bases). Trimming stripped 5 bases from V and 2 bases from J, with 22 bases between. Germline CDR1 LNHDA, CDR2 SQIVND (reference sequence). The CDR3 contains 17 residues. DNA for the CDR3: TGTGCCAGTAGTTCTAATGAGGGCTGGGCAGGAACCTACGAGCAGTACTTC. Its protein is CASSSNEGWAGTYEQYF. Using reference TRBV19 and TRBJ2-7 for the parts outside the CDR3, the full variable domain is DGGITQSPKYLFRKEGQNVTLSCEQNLNHDAMYWYRQDPGQGLRLIYYSQIVNDFQKGDIAEGYSVSREKKESFPLTVTSAQKNPTAFYLCASSSNEGWAGTYEQYFGPGTRLTVT.